Listed here are 5 T cell receptor beta chains from one sample, sequenced in a study of shared clonotypes between healthy human individuals. Produced via immunoSEQ multiplex PCR; TCRdb's table is partial and in-frame only. Of fewer than 1.6 million clones listed, around 98.5% are singletons. The sample taken for sequencing was naive CD4+ T cells sorted from blood. Subset of the sample: CD45RA+ positively selected. These TCRs come from a young man in good health.

The CDR3 loop is CASSWPGAPQYF. The CDR3 DNA reads TGCGCCAGCAGTTGGCCGGGGGCCCCACAGTATTTT. The V call is TRBV5-1, the J call TRBJ2-3, with D perhaps assigned TRBD1 or TRBD2 (6 bases each). CDR1 is SGHRS and CDR2 is YFSETQ in the germline V gene. Trimming stripped 5 bases from V and 12 bases from J, with 16 bases between. The CDR3 is 12 amino acids.

The chain couples TRBV6-1 to TRBJ2-1; the D gene is possibly TRBD1 (5 bases). This CDR3 region has 18 residues. Germline CDR1 and CDR2: MNHNS and SASEGT. Deletions cut 1 base from V and 2 bases from J, with 18 bases between. The CDR3 sequence: CASSEEGWRRQTYNEQFF. In nucleotides, the CDR3 is TGTGCCAGCAGTGAAGAGGGCTGGCGGAGACAGACCTACAATGAGCAGTTCTTC.

The genes are TRBV2 and TRBJ2-1, with 9 bases that match TRBD2. This CDR3 is 15 amino acids long. The germline CDR1 and CDR2 sequences are SNHLY and FYNNEI. The V segment lost 4 bases and the J segment 2 bases; nucleotides outside the gene matches: 3. The CDR3 coding sequence is TGTGCCAGCAGTGTGGAGCGGGGGGCCTACAATGAGCAGTTCTTC. Translating it yields CASSVERGAYNEQFF.

The gene calls are TRBV5-1 and TRBJ2-3; 9 nucleotides match TRBD2. The V gene's germline CDR1 is SGHRS and CDR2 YFSETQ. With V trimmed by 1 base and J by 2 bases, 8 bases remained unmatched. The CDR3 spans 17 residues. CDR3 in DNA: TGCGCCAGCAGCTTGAATCGGCCTAGCGGGGCCACAGATACGCAGTATTTT. This gives the protein CASSLNRPSGATDTQYF.

This chain links TRBV9 with TRBJ2-3, with D possibly being TRBD1 or TRBD2 (5 bases each). The CDR3 length is 18 residues. CDR1 is SGDLS and CDR2 is YYNGEE in the germline V gene. V was clipped by 0 bases and J by 6 bases, with 23 bases between them. The DNA for the CDR3 is TGTGCCAGCAGCGTAGCTTTAATGGAAGGTGGGACCCCTGATACGCAGTATTTT. As protein: CASSVALMEGGTPDTQYF. The variable domain in full, with the rest retrieved from reference TRBV9 and TRBJ2-3, is DSGVTQTPKHLITATGQRVTLRCSPRSGDLSVYWYQQSLDQGLQFLIQYYNGEERAKGNILERFSAQQFPDLHSELNLSSLELGDSALYFCASSVALMEGGTPDTQYFGPGTRLTVL.